These T cell receptor beta chains were read from a single sample in a study of human T cells and chemical hapten exposure. TCRdb reprocessed the RACE reads via MiXCR and lists one record per CDR3 protein. This sample has about 190,000 distinct CDR3 sequences; under 25% occur once, and the top ten carry approximately 2.5%. Sequenced material: whole blood, taken in connection with sensitization to the hapten diphenylcyclopropenone (DPC). All receptors come from a woman between 40 and 50 years old with alopecia areata. Some clones in this sample may be carry-over from other donors' samples. Each CDR3 is given with its conserved first and last residue. Fields, in order: clone size, D gene, V gene, J gene, CDR3 protein, CDR3 DNA. The D gene is left open where the match is weak. The listing skips clone size in some rows; elsewhere it reads once, few, many or a size class.

.	TRBD2	TRBV20-1	TRBJ2-1	CSAREVAGARQFF	TGCAGTGCTAGAGAAGTAGCGGGAGCGCGGCAGTTCTTC
few	TRBD2	TRBV4-2	TRBJ2-3	CASSQGTSADTQYF	TGTGCCAGCAGCCAAGGGACTAGCGCAGATACGCAGTATTTT
few	.	TRBV21-1	TRBJ2-7	CATIIIRQGIVWREFYEQYF	TGTGCCACCATAATTATCCGACAGGGAATCGTTTGGCGGGAATTCTACGAGCAGTACTTC
many	TRBD2	TRBV29-1	TRBJ2-7	CSVALLAGVGEQYF	TGCAGCGTTGCCCTACTAGCGGGAGTTGGCGAGCAGTACTTC
many	.	TRBV4-3	TRBJ2-7	CASSQDTENYEQYF	TGCGCCAGCAGCCAAGATACGGAAAACTACGAGCAGTACTTC
.	.	TRBV29-1	TRBJ1-2	CSVGGRNGYTF	TGCAGCGTTGGGGGTAGGAATGGCTACACCTTC
.	.	TRBV7-9	TRBJ1-1	CASSLTLRDTEAFF	TGTGCCAGCAGCTTGACCCTAAGGGACACTGAAGCTTTCTTT
few	.	TRBV7-2	TRBJ2-5	CASSLLVGGVSQETQYF	TGTGCCAGCAGCTTATTGGTAGGAGGGGTCTCCCAAGAGACCCAGTACTTC
.	TRBD1	TRBV4-1	TRBJ1-1	CASSQDDRGAPEAFF	TGCGCCAGCAGCCAAGACGACAGGGGGGCTCCCGAAGCTTTCTTT
.	.	TRBV20-1	TRBJ2-3	CSARAGRDSRDTQYF	TGCAGTGCTCGTGCTGGGCGGGACTCTAGAGATACGCAGTATTTT
.	TRBD1	TRBV20-1	TRBJ2-2	CSAKPRDRGTGELFF	TGCAGTGCCAAACCCCGGGACAGGGGCACCGGGGAGCTGTTTTTT
.	.	TRBV7-9	TRBJ2-3	CASSSDLSTDTQYF	TGTGCCAGCAGCTCGGACCTTAGCACAGATACGCAGTATTTT
few	TRBD1	TRBV20-1	TRBJ2-2	CSVPRQGVGAGELFF	TGCAGTGTCCCCAGACAGGGGGTTGGGGCCGGGGAGCTGTTTTTT
.	.	TRBV5-5	TRBJ2-5	CASSLAEPETQYF	TGTGCCAGCAGCTTGGCGGAGCCGGAGACCCAGTACTTC
few	TRBD2	TRBV28	TRBJ2-2	CASSFTSGIAGELFF	TGTGCCAGCAGTTTTACTAGCGGGATCGCCGGGGAGCTGTTTTTT
few	.	TRBV20-1	TRBJ2-3	CSALGVGSGTTDTQYF	TGCAGTGCGCTAGGAGTAGGGTCTGGGACGACAGATACGCAGTATTTT
few	.	TRBV5-1	TRBJ2-7	CASRNRYEQYF	TGCGCCAGCAGAAATCGGTACGAGCAGTACTTC
.	TRBD2	TRBV10-3	TRBJ2-2	CAISEGITSGSLTGELFF	TGTGCCATCAGTGAGGGGATTACTAGCGGGAGCTTAACCGGGGAGCTGTTTTTT
.	TRBD1	TRBV29-1	TRBJ2-5	CSVAGQGIETQYF	TGCAGCGTGGCGGGACAGGGGATTGAGACCCAGTACTTC